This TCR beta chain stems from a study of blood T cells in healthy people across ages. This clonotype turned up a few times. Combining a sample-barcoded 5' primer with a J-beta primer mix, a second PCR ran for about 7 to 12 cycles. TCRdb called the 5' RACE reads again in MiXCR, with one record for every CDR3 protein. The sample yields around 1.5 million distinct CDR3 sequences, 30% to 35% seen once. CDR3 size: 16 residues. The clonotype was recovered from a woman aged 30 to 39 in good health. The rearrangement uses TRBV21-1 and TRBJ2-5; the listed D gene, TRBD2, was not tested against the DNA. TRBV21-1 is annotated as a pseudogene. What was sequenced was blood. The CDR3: CASSYYRTPYQETQYF. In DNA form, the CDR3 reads TGTGCCAGCAGCTACTACCGGACACCCTACCAAGAGACCCAGTACTTC.